These 16 T cell receptor beta chains came from one sample sequenced in a study of T cells after posttransplantation cyclophosphamide. Treatment was busulfan-fludarabine conditioning, a marrow graft, and cyclophosphamide on days +3 and +4. Sequencing was performed with immunoSEQ multiplex PCR; in TCRdb, only in-frame clones are kept and a portion is missing. The sample shows 15,000 to 20,000 clones, none of them appearing just once. Source: PBMCs, taken after allogeneic stem cell transplant with posttransplant cyclophosphamide. Receptors originate from a female patient between 30 and 40 years old who received an allogeneic stem cell transplant from a related donor, was CMV-positive, and had no GVHD. Some T cells may originate from the graft donor.

The table lists this clone with many counts. The V gene is TRBV4-1, the J gene TRBJ2-3, with a weak D call TRBD1 (7 bases). CDR3 length: 16 amino acids. Germline V gene sequence: CDR1 MGHRA, CDR2 YSYEKL. V was shortened by 4 bases and J by 0 bases, with 14 bases between the two germline ends. CDR3 nucleotide sequence: TGCGCCAGCAGCCCAGGGGGGCGGGTAAGCACAGATACGCAGTATTTT. It specifies CASSPGGRVSTDTQYF.

This clone was seen many times. This sequence joins TRBV2 and TRBJ2-7; D might be TRBD1 (6 bases). V was shortened by 7 bases and J by 1 base, with 20 bases between the two germline ends. The length of the CDR3 is 16 residues. The germline V gene has CDR1 SNHLY and CDR2 FYNNEI. CDR3 nucleotides: TGTGCCAGCACCAGTCTCTCCGGACAGATTTCCTACGAGCAGTACTTC. This translates into CASTSLSGQISYEQYF.

Ten or more counts support this clone. The chain recombines TRBV7-2 with TRBJ2-7, with 9 nucleotides matching TRBD1. Germline V gene sequence: CDR1 SGHTA, CDR2 FQGNSA. This CDR3 spans 13 amino acids. V gave up 5 bases and J gave up 9 bases; unmatched junction bases: 8. The CDR3 protein is CASSPMGQGWQYF. Here the CDR3 DNA reads TGTGCCAGCAGCCCCATGGGACAGGGATGGCAGTACTTC. The full variable domain, with the rest looked up from reference TRBV7-2 and TRBJ2-7, is GAGVSQSPSNKVTEKGKDVELRCDPISGHTALYWYRQSLGQGLEFLIYFQGNSAPDKSGLPSDRFSAERTGGSVSTLTIQRTQQEDSAVYLCASSPMGQGWQYFGPGTRLTVT.

This clone was detected a few times. One end of the junction is discordant with germline, which a read error may explain. The chain employs TRBV4-1 and TRBJ2-1; D possibly corresponds to TRBD1 (6 bases). CDR3 size: 15 residues. Germline V gives CDR1 MGHRA, CDR2 YSYEKL. CDR3 nucleotides: TGCGCCAGCAGCCCCCAGGGGACGGCCTACAATGAGCGGTTCTTC. Its protein is CASSPQGTAYNERFF.

Ten or more counts support this clone. The chain links TRBV23-1 to TRBJ2-5; TRBD1 agrees at 9 bases. TRBV23-1 is an ORF; its function is uncertain. CDR3 length: 15 residues. V dropped 1 base and J dropped 4; count of bases not matched to a gene: 4. In DNA form, the CDR3 reads TGCGCCAGCAGTCAATGGGACAGGGATTTAGAGACCCAGTACTTC. Translated: CASSQWDRDLETQYF.

This clone occurred many times. The V gene is TRBV4-1, the J gene TRBJ2-7; possibly TRBD2 for D (5 bases). The CDR3 has 14 residues. V lost 3 bases to trimming and J lost 0 bases, with 9 bases between them. Germline V gives CDR1 MGHRA, CDR2 YSYEKL. The CDR3 DNA reads TGCGCCAGCAGCCAGGCCGGGAACTCCTACGAGCAGTACTTC. Its translation is CASSQAGNSYEQYF.

This clone was observed at least ten times. V and J are TRBV27 and TRBJ2-2; D is uncertain. The CDR3 runs to 14 residues. Germline lookup yields CDR1 MNHEY and CDR2 SMNVEV (reference sequence). V was clipped by 5 bases and J by 7 bases, with 14 bases between them. In DNA form, the CDR3 reads TGTGCCAGCAGTCCTCTAGTGTCTCACGGGGAGCTGTTTTTT. Encoded protein: CASSPLVSHGELFF.

This clone came up many times. This chain joins TRBV6-5 and TRBJ1-3, with 10 positions matching TRBD1. Germline V gene sequence: CDR1 MNHEY, CDR2 SVGAGI. The junction had 5 bases not matched to a gene; V was cut back by 9 bases and J by 3 bases. The CDR3 runs 14 residues. The CDR3 DNA reads as TGTGCCAGTAGACAGGGGGCAGGTGGAAACACCATATATTTT. Amino acids: CASRQGAGGNTIYF.

This clone was detected ten times or more. The chain recombines TRBV9 with TRBJ2-1; D perhaps matches TRBD2 (5 bases). With 0 bases removed from V and 8 bases from J, the gap between germline ends came to 12 bases. CDR3 length: 14 residues. Germline V gene data show CDR1 as SGDLS and CDR2 as YYNGEE. CDR3 residues: CASSVGASSYEQFF. In DNA, the CDR3 is TGTGCCAGCAGCGTAGGGGCTAGCAGCTATGAGCAGTTCTTC.

The table lists this clone with many counts. The chain combines TRBV5-6 with TRBJ2-1, with D tentatively TRBD2 (6 bases). V shed 6 bases and J shed 4 bases, with 17 bases lying between them. The CDR3 length is 15 residues. Germline lookup yields CDR1 SGHDT and CDR2 YYEEEE. This chain's CDR3 is CASIRRDRRYNEQFF. In nucleotides, the CDR3 is TGTGCCAGCATCCGGAGGGACCGACGTTACAATGAGCAGTTCTTC. The full variable domain, in which reference TRBV5-6 and TRBJ2-1 provide the parts outside the CDR3, is DAGVTQSPTHLIKTRGQQVTLRCSPKSGHDTVSWYQQALGQGPQFIFQYYEEEERQRGNFPDRFSGHQFPNYSSELNVNALLLGDSALYLCASIRRDRRYNEQFFGPGTRLTVL.

This clone was recorded at least ten times. V is TRBV7-3 and J is TRBJ1-1; D uncertain. V lost 5 bases, J lost 1 base, and 11 bases lay in between. Looked up from germline, CDR1 is SGHTA and CDR2 is FQGTGA. CDR3 length equals 14 residues. CDR3 region: CASSLGGENTEAFF. The CDR3, as DNA: TGTGCCAGCAGCCTCGGCGGGGAGAACACTGAAGCTTTCTTT.

This clone was seen ten or more times. V gene TRBV28 combines with J gene TRBJ2-7; TRBD1 agrees at 8 bases. CDR1 is MDHEN, CDR2 SYDVKM, per germline. The trim removed 10 bases at V and 2 bases at J, leaving 10 bases unmatched. The CDR3 spans 14 residues. The CDR3 DNA sequence: TGTGCCACCCGTGGGGGGACAGGAACCTACGAGCAGTACTTC. Translated, it gives CATRGGTGTYEQYF.

This clone was observed at least ten times. This chain connects TRBV6-6 to TRBJ1-5, with TRBD1 matching over 7 bases. The CDR3 has 15 amino acids. Germline assignment: CDR1 MNHNY and CDR2 SVGAGI (reference sequence). With 6 bases clipped from V and 1 base from J, the junction kept 6 bases outside the gene matches. The CDR3 DNA reads TGTGCCAGCAGCCACAGGGGATCGAGCAATCAGCCCCAGCATTTT. Encoded protein: CASSHRGSSNQPQHF.

This clone was observed at least ten times. J is TRBJ2-7 and V is TRBV5-6; 7 positions match TRBD1. V lost 4 bases and J lost 1; bases outside the gene matches: 11. Germline V lookup: CDR1 SGHDT, CDR2 YYEEEE. The CDR3 extends over 16 amino acids. CDR3 sequence (DNA): TGTGCCAGCAGCCCTAGGGCCACAGGGGCTTCCTACGAGCAGTACTTC. Translation: CASSPRATGASYEQYF.

Sample share makes this clone medium-sized. The V and J genes are TRBV19 and TRBJ1-2, with a weak D call TRBD1 (5 bases). Trimming took off 7 bases at V and 2 bases at J, with 14 bases between the two ends. In germline, CDR1 is LNHDA, CDR2 SQIVND (reference sequence). This CDR3 comprises 14 residues. CDR3 nucleotides: TGTGCCAGTACCCCGGTGGGGCTAAACTATGGCTACACCTTC. Translation: CASTPVGLNYGYTF.

This clone was recorded at least ten times. This rearrangement joins TRBV5-5 to TRBJ1-5; TRBD1 agrees at 10 bases. Unmatched junction bases numbered 13, after V lost 4 bases and J lost 3 bases. There are 18 residues in the CDR3. CDR1 SGHKS and CDR2 YYEKEE come from the germline V gene (reference sequence). The CDR3 sequence is CASSGQDRGMVYNQPQHF. The CDR3 DNA reads TGTGCCAGCAGCGGGCAGGACAGGGGGATGGTCTACAATCAGCCCCAGCATTTT.